The clone carrying this T cell receptor beta chain was seen a few times. In the original processing: Amplification of reference gene primers was used by the study to estimate nucleated cell counts. Assay: immunoSEQ multiplex PCR; the TCRdb copy retains only in-frame clones and omits some. The DNA gave D and trimming, while V, J and clone size come from that table. The table has hundreds of thousands of clones, 81% seen once. The sample comes from a study of blood T cell repertoires in COVID-19. At the level of the study: Both acute and convalescent COVID-19 samples were obtained from the United States, Italy and Spain. PBMCs, B-cell-depleted T cells, or T cells were the source of the cDNA or gDNA that made up the material.

CDR3 size: 13 residues. V was trimmed by 7 bases and J by 3 bases, leaving 12 bases between them. CDR1 and CDR2 from the germline V gene are MNHEY and SVGAGI. The sequenced sample was peripheral blood. The TCR comes from an elderly woman with acute or convalescent COVID-19. The rearrangement links TRBV6-5 to TRBJ1-1, with D hard to call. The CDR3 coding sequence is TGTGCCAGCAAAGAGTCCCCGGACACTGAAGCTTTCTTT. This sequence encodes CASKESPDTEAFF.